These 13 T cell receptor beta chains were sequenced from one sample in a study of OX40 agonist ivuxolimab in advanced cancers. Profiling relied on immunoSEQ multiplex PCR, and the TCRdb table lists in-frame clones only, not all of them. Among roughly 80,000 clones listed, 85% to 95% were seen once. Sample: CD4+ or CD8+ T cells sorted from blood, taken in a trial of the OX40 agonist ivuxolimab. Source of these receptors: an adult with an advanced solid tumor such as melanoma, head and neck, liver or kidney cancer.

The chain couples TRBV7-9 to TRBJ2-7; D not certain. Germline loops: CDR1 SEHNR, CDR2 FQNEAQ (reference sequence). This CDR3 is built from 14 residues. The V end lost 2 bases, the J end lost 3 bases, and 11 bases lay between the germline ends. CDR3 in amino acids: CASSLSSVRYEQYF. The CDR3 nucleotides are TGTGCCAGCAGCTTAAGCAGCGTGCGCTACGAGCAGTACTTC.

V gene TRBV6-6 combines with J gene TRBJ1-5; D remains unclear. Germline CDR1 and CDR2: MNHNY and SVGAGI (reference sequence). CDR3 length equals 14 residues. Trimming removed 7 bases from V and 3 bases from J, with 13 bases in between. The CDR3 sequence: CASTEGLLNQPQHF. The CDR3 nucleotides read TGTGCCAGCACCGAAGGACTGCTCAATCAGCCCCAGCATTTT.

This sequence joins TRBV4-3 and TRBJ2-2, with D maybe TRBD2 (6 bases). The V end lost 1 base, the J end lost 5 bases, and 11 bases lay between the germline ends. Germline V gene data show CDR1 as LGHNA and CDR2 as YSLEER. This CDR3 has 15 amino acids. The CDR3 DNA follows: TGCGCCAGCAGCCAAGGGGAGACTAGAACCGGGGAGCTGTTTTTT. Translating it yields CASSQGETRTGELFF.

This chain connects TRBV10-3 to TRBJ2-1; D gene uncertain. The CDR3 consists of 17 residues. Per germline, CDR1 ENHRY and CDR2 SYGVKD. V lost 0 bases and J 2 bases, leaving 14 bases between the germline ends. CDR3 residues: CAISESWPPETYNEQFF. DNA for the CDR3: TGTGCCATCAGTGAGTCGTGGCCCCCGGAGACCTACAATGAGCAGTTCTTC.

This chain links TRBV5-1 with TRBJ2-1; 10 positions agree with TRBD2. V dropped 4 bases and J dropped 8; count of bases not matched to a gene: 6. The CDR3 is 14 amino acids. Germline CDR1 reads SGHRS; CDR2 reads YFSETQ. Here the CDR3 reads CASSPGLASDEQFF. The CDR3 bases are TGCGCCAGCAGCCCGGGACTAGCGAGCGATGAGCAGTTCTTC.

Written as DNA, the CDR3 is TGTGCCAGCAGCCAGGGGGAGACATCCTACAATGAGCAGTTCTTC. Translated, it gives CASSQGETSYNEQFF. The chain has TRBV5-8 and TRBJ2-1, with 7 bases that match TRBD1. The germline V gene encodes CDR1 SGHTS and CDR2 YDEGEE. This CDR3 region has 15 residues. The junction had 5 bases not matched to a gene; V was cut back by 4 bases and J by 1 base.

CDR3: CSANRYEQYF. The CDR3 DNA follows: TGCAGTGCTAATCGCTACGAGCAGTACTTC. The chain links TRBV20-1 to TRBJ2-7; no clear D gene. CDR1 is DFQATT and CDR2 is SNEGSKA in the germline V gene (reference sequence). Trimming shortened V by 4 bases and J by 3 bases, and 4 bases separated the two germline ends. The CDR3 is 10 amino acids.

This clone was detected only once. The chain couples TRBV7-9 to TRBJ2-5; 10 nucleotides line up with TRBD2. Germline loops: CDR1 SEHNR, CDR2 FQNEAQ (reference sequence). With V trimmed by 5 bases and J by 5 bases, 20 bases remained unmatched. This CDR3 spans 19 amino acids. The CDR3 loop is CASSPHRGVSGRAAETQYF. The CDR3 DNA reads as TGTGCCAGCAGCCCGCACAGGGGAGTCAGCGGGAGGGCCGCGGAGACCCAGTACTTC.

CDR3 nucleotide sequence: TGTGCCAGCAGCCAAACGACAGTCCTAGCCAAAAACATTCAGTACTTC. Protein: CASSQTTVLAKNIQYF. The chain has TRBV5-4 and TRBJ2-4, with a weak D call TRBD1 (5 bases). Trimming took 4 bases from V and 0 from J, leaving 14 bases between them. The CDR3 is made up of 16 amino acids. Germline V gives CDR1 SGHNT, CDR2 YYREEE (reference sequence).

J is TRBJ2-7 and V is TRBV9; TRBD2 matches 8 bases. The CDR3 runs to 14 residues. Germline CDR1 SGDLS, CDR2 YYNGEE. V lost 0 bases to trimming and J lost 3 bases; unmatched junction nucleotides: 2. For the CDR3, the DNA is TGTGCCAGCAGCGTAGATGGGACTAGCTACGAGCAGTACTTC. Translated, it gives CASSVDGTSYEQYF.

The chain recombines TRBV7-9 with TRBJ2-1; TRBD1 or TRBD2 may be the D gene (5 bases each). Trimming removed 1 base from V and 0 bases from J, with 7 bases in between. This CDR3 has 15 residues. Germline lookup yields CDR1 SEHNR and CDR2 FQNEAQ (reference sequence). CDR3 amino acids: CASSLGGNSYNEQFF. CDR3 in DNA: TGTGCCAGCAGCTTAGGGGGGAACTCCTACAATGAGCAGTTCTTC.

CDR3 in DNA: TGTGCCAGCAGCTTAGTGACTGGAGCCTACGAGCAGTACTTC. It encodes CASSLVTGAYEQYF. The genes are TRBV11-2 and TRBJ2-7; the D is unclear. Germline V CDR1 and CDR2: SGHAT, FQNNGV. V was pared by 1 base and J by 2 bases, with 9 bases between. The CDR3 is 14 amino acids.

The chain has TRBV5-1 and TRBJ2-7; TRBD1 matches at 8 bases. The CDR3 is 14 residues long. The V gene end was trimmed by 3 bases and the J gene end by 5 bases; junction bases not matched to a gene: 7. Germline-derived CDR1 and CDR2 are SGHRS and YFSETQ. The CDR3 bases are TGCGCCAGCAGCTACGACCCGGACAGGGACGAGCAGTACTTC. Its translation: CASSYDPDRDEQYF.